The source of this TCR beta chain is a study of T cell responses to AZD1222 COVID-19 vaccine. Notes on this clone: What it binds is unknown.

Findings of the study overall: Two AZD1222 doses significantly raised spike-specific TCR breadth and depth over controls. Reports indicate that nearly half of spike-specific TCRs are directed at unmutated variant regions.

The repertoire was sequenced with immunoSEQ multiplex PCR; TCRdb's copy has only in-frame clones and lacks some. This table holds approximately 68,000 clones, about 87% found once. Source: peripheral blood, taken on day 0 of AZD1222 vaccination. The clonotype comes from an adult in good health.

The CDR3 loop is CASSFRGQVEKLFF. DNA for the CDR3: TGTGCCAGCAGCTTTCGGGGACAGGTTGAAAAACTGTTTTTT. This chain connects TRBV11-2 to TRBJ1-4; 8 bases match TRBD1. CDR1 SGHAT and CDR2 FQNNGV come from the germline V gene. V trimming: 3 bases; J trimming: 7 bases; junction bases outside the gene matches: 4. CDR3 length: 14 amino acids. Looking up the rest from reference TRBV11-2 and TRBJ1-4 gives the full variable domain: EAGVAQSPRYKIIEKRQSVAFWCNPISGHATLYWYQQILGQGPKLLIQFQNNGVVDDSQLPKDRFSAERLKGVDSTLKIQPAKLEDSAVYLCASSFRGQVEKLFFGSGTQLSVL.